The rows below give T cell receptor beta chains drawn from one sample of a study of Graves' ophthalmopathy and Graves' hyperthyroidism. TCRdb reprocessed the multiplex PCR reads with MiXCR, giving one entry per CDR3 protein. The sample records under 800,000 distinct CDR3 sequences, 22% being singletons. The sample was peripheral blood. The source is a woman under 30 with stable Graves' hyperthyroidism. Some clones in this sample may be carry-over from other donors' samples. Each CDR3 is given with its conserved first and last residue. A D gene is named only where the DNA matches it firmly. Size values are once, few and many counts, or a class for expanded clones, and some rows have none.

D gene,V gene,clone size,J gene,CDR3 length,CDR3 protein,CDR3 DNA
TRBD1,TRBV10-3,NA,TRBJ1-1,14,CAISDRQGSTEAFF,TGTGCCATCAGTGATCGACAGGGTTCGACTGAAGCTTTCTTT
NA,TRBV29-1,once,TRBJ2-2,15,CSVAAGSLNTGELFF,TGCAGCGTTGCCGCCGGATCACTGAACACCGGGGAGCTGTTTTTT
TRBD2,TRBV12-3/TRBV12-4,few,TRBJ2-1,13,CASSLTSGNEQFF,TGTGCCAGCAGCCTGACTAGCGGCAATGAGCAGTTCTTC
NA,TRBV19,NA,TRBJ1-5,15,CASSPTDRFNQPQHF,TGTGCCAGTAGTCCCACCGACAGGTTCAATCAGCCCCAGCATTTT
NA,TRBV20-1,few,TRBJ2-7,13,CSALVANSYEQYF,TGCAGTGCCCTAGTAGCGAACTCCTACGAGCAGTACTTC
TRBD2,TRBV6-4,many,TRBJ2-2,15,CASSDSGGNTGELFF,TGTGCCAGCAGTGACAGCGGGGGGAACACCGGGGAGCTGTTTTTT
NA,TRBV2,many,TRBJ2-2,12,CASSEEVGELFF,TGTGCCAGCAGTGAAGAGGTCGGGGAGCTGTTTTTT
TRBD2,TRBV12-3/TRBV12-4,NA,TRBJ2-7,16,CASSPSGGRPSYEQYF,TGTGCCAGCAGTCCCAGCGGGGGACGTCCATCCTACGAGCAGTACTTC
NA,TRBV19,many,TRBJ1-5,15,CASRDLGASNQPQHF,TGTGCCAGTCGCGATTTAGGGGCAAGCAATCAGCCCCAGCATTTT
NA,TRBV3-1,few,TRBJ1-5,15,CASSQEGGHAQPQHF,TGTGCCAGCAGCCAAGAGGGGGGGCACGCTCAGCCCCAGCATTTT
NA,TRBV25-1,NA,TRBJ1-2,13,CASSGRGRYGYTF,TGTGCCAGCAGTGGCAGGGGCCGCTATGGCTACACCTTC